The present T cell receptor beta chain was sequenced within a study of long-term antiretroviral therapy in people with HIV. The ends were cut back, 3 bases at V and 0 bases at J, with 12 bases in the middle. Germline CDR1 is SGHRS and CDR2 is YFSETQ. The CDR3 spans 15 residues. The assay, immunoSEQ v3.0, was run at survey level. Method: immunoSEQ multiplex PCR; TCRdb's copy keeps in-frame clones and lacks some. The sample contains roughly 20,000 clones, around nine tenths of which appear only once. The chain carries TRBV5-1 and TRBJ1-1; D possibly corresponds to TRBD1 (5 bases). The receptor was isolated from a man in his forties or fifties with HIV. Sequences were derived from unsorted PBMCs, sampled 0.5 years after starting antiretroviral therapy. In nucleotides, the CDR3 is TGCGCCAGCAGCTGGAGGCAGGGCCTGAACACTGAAGCTTTCTTT. Its translation is CASSWRQGLNTEAFF.